Each of the 18 T cell receptor beta chains below was sequenced from the same sample in a study of T cells in Graves' hyperthyroidism and ophthalmopathy. The investigators amplified TCR beta CDR3 regions from RNA transcripts. TCR CDR3 underwent first-round RT-PCR with the HTBI primer set. MiXCR was run by TCRdb on the multiplex PCR reads, yielding one entry per CDR3 protein. The repertoire holds 300,000 to 450,000 distinct CDR3 sequences, with approximately 14% as singletons. Sequenced sample: blood. These receptors were collected from a woman aged 55-69 years with Graves' hyperthyroidism.

This clonotype occurred many times. V and J are TRBV3-1 and TRBJ2-5; no definite D call. The CDR3 runs 11 residues. Deletions cut 5 bases from V and 6 bases from J, with 7 bases between. Germline CDR1 and CDR2: LGHDT and YNNKEL (reference sequence). The CDR3 region is CASSTHQTQYF. The CDR3 DNA is TGTGCCAGCAGCACGCATCAGACCCAGTACTTC.

This clonotype was seen a handful of times. The chain is built from TRBV20-1 and TRBJ2-7; possibly TRBD2 for D (5 bases). The CDR3 sequence is 15 residues long. Germline-derived CDR1 and CDR2 are DFQATT and SNEGSKA (reference sequence). The ends were cut back, 2 bases at V and 0 bases at J, with 14 bases in the middle. This CDR3 is CSARMADTSSYEQYF. The CDR3 DNA follows: TGCAGTGCTAGAATGGCAGACACTAGCTCCTACGAGCAGTACTTC.

This clonotype has at least ten counts. V is TRBV13 and J is TRBJ1-1; no firm D call. V was pared by 4 bases and J by 4 bases, with 13 bases between. CDR3 length: 14 amino acids. Germline assignment: CDR1 PRHDT and CDR2 FYEKMQ (reference sequence). The CDR3 protein is CASSSGGPPTEAFF. The DNA of the CDR3 is TGTGCCAGCAGCTCGGGAGGTCCCCCCACTGAAGCTTTCTTT.

This clonotype has only a few counts. V is TRBV24-1 and J is TRBJ2-5; maybe TRBD1 (6 bases). The germline V and J ends were trimmed by 3 bases and 1 base, with 11 bases remaining between them. The CDR3 is 15 residues long. In germline, CDR1 is KGHDR, CDR2 SFDVKD. CDR3 sequence (DNA): TGTGCCACCAGTGATACCAGGGGTTTCCAAGAGACCCAGTACTTC. This sequence encodes CATSDTRGFQETQYF.

This clonotype was detected ten times or more. This sequence joins TRBV7-9 and TRBJ2-7, with TRBD1 matching 8 bases. J was trimmed by 6 bases and V by 5 bases; bases with no gene match: 9. The CDR3 sequence is 14 residues long. Looked up from germline, CDR1 is SEHNR and CDR2 is FQNEAQ (reference sequence). CDR3 bases: TGTGCCAGCAGCCGATATGAGGGGACAGGCGAGCAGTACTTC. Protein product: CASSRYEGTGEQYF.

The chain has TRBV20-1 and TRBJ2-7, with TRBD1 matching over 11 bases. The CDR3 totals 15 residues. Trimming cost V 1 base and J 5 bases; bases outside gene matches: 7. CDR1 DFQATT and CDR2 SNEGSKA come from the germline V gene (reference sequence). The CDR3 loop is CSARGVGTGGDEQYF. The CDR3 DNA sequence: TGCAGTGCTAGAGGGGTCGGGACAGGGGGAGACGAGCAGTACTTC.

This clonotype was observed at least ten times. The gene calls are TRBV3-1 and TRBJ1-4, with D possibly being TRBD1 (6 bases). This CDR3 comprises 15 residues. CDR1 LGHDT and CDR2 YNNKEL come from the germline V gene (reference sequence). The V gene lost 5 bases and the J gene lost 0 bases, with 10 bases spanning the gap. This chain's CDR3 is CASSIQGATNEKLFF. CDR3 DNA sequence: TGTGCCAGCAGCATACAGGGTGCAACTAATGAAAAACTGTTTTTT.

This clonotype was seen at least ten times. The chain combines TRBV20-1 with TRBJ2-7, with TRBD2 matching over 7 bases. The CDR3 covers 12 residues. Germline V gives CDR1 DFQATT, CDR2 SNEGSKA (reference sequence). The V and J ends lost 3 bases and 5 bases, in that order; junction bases with no gene match: 4. The DNA for the CDR3 is TGCAGTGCTAGCCCACTAGCGCACGAGCAGTACTTC. Residues: CSASPLAHEQYF.

This clonotype was counted ten times or more. The chain links TRBV5-1 to TRBJ2-3; 9 nucleotides match TRBD1. Germline values: CDR1 SGHRS, CDR2 YFSETQ. The V gene end was trimmed by 8 bases and the J gene end by 2 bases; junction bases not matched to a gene: 6. CDR3 length: 14 amino acids. The CDR3 bases are TGCGCCAGGAGGGGGACAGGGTACACAGATACGCAGTATTTT. Translated, it gives CARRGTGYTDTQYF.

This clonotype was found a few times. The chain uses TRBV4-1 and TRBJ1-2, with 9 bases identical to TRBD1. Germline-derived CDR1 and CDR2 are MGHRA and YSYEKL. The CDR3 totals 17 residues. Unmatched junction bases numbered 8, after V lost 0 bases and J lost 3 bases. Here the CDR3 DNA reads TGCGCCAGCAGCCAAGATGGAGGGGACAGGGTCGACTATGGCTACACCTTC. Its protein product is CASSQDGGDRVDYGYTF.

The chain has TRBV27 and TRBJ1-2, with 9 bases matching TRBD1. The CDR3 has 15 residues. Germline CDR1 is MNHEY and CDR2 is SMNVEV (reference sequence). Trimming took 3 bases from V and 3 from J; bases not matched to a gene: 5. In DNA, the CDR3 is TGTGCCAGCAGTTTTGACAGGGGGGGCTACTATGGCTACACCTTC. It encodes CASSFDRGGYYGYTF.

The chain recombines TRBV7-9 with TRBJ2-2; tentatively, D is TRBD1 or TRBD2 (5 bases each). With 5 bases removed from V and 1 base from J, the gap between germline ends came to 20 bases. This CDR3 is built from 18 residues. CDR1 SEHNR and CDR2 FQNEAQ come from the germline V gene (reference sequence). CDR3 sequence reads: CASSRGAGIRRNTGELFF. DNA for the CDR3: TGTGCCAGCAGCCGAGGGGCAGGAATTAGACGGAACACCGGGGAGCTGTTTTTT.

This clonotype was recorded at least ten times. The rearrangement uses TRBV3-1 and TRBJ2-5, with 8 positions matching TRBD2. The junction had 9 bases not matched to a gene; V was cut back by 0 bases and J by 6 bases. Germline CDR1 is LGHDT and CDR2 is YNNKEL (reference sequence). This CDR3 has 16 residues. Here the CDR3 DNA reads TGTGCCAGCAGCCAAGATCTCGGTAGCGGGATGAAGACCCAGTACTTC. Encoded protein: CASSQDLGSGMKTQYF.

Ten or more counts support this clonotype. The chain employs TRBV5-1 and TRBJ1-1; no clear D gene. V gave up 5 bases and J gave up 7 bases, with 12 bases separating them. The CDR3 spans 12 residues. Germline CDR1 reads SGHRS; CDR2 reads YFSETQ. The CDR3 sequence: CASREAGVEAFF. The CDR3 region has the DNA TGCGCCAGCAGAGAGGCAGGCGTTGAAGCTTTCTTT.

This clonotype was picked up many times. The chain recombines TRBV27 with TRBJ2-7, with D maybe TRBD1 (6 bases). CDR3 size: 15 residues. V lost 4 bases to trimming and J lost 0 bases, with 13 bases between them. From germline, CDR1 is MNHEY and CDR2 SMNVEV (reference sequence). The CDR3 loop is CASSSAGGFSYEQYF. The CDR3 bases are TGTGCCAGCAGTTCGGCTGGGGGCTTCTCCTACGAGCAGTACTTC.

The sample holds many counts of this clonotype. This chain uses TRBV18 with TRBJ2-1; D remains ambiguous. Germline V CDR1 and CDR2: KGHSH, LQKENI. Trimming pared 3 bases from V and 4 bases from J, leaving 7 bases between. There are 13 residues in the CDR3. The CDR3: CASSPPEYNEQFF. The CDR3 DNA sequence: TGTGCCAGCTCACCCCCCGAGTACAATGAGCAGTTCTTC.

The chain uses TRBV11-2 and TRBJ1-6; D is perhaps TRBD1 (6 bases). The germline CDR1 and CDR2 sequences are SGHAT and FQNNGV. V gave up 1 base and J gave up 7 bases, with 11 bases separating them. This CDR3 spans 15 amino acids. The CDR3 coding sequence is TGTGCCAGCAGCTTAGTTGGGGGCCAGAATTCACCCCTCCACTTT. Its protein is CASSLVGGQNSPLHF.

This clonotype was observed at least ten times. The chain links TRBV7-8 to TRBJ1-5; D may be TRBD1 (6 bases). Trimming removed 5 bases at V and 3 bases at J, with 14 bases between. CDR3 size: 15 residues. Germline V lookup: CDR1 SGHVS, CDR2 FQNEAQ. The CDR3 is CASSEDRLNNQPQHF. CDR3 bases: TGTGCCAGCAGCGAAGACAGGTTGAACAATCAGCCCCAGCATTTT.